The sequence of this T cell receptor beta chain was determined in a study of shared clonotypes between healthy human individuals. The V end was cut by 1 base, the J end by 0 bases, with 9 bases between. This CDR3 contains 15 residues. The germline V gene encodes CDR1 LGHNA and CDR2 YSLEER. TCRdb's table, derived via immunoSEQ multiplex PCR, lists solely in-frame clones and lacks some. Of approximately 1.9 million clones listed, around 95% are singletons. In the naive CD8 group, cells lacked CD45RO and were positively selected for CCR7, so terminally differentiated effector memory CD45RA+ cells were left out. This clone was detected only once.

The receptor comes from a man between 18 and 35 years old in good health. Some clones in this sample may be carry-over from other donors' samples. The V gene is TRBV4-3, the J gene TRBJ1-2; D perhaps matches TRBD1 (6 bases). The sample comprised naive CD8+ T cells from PBMCs. The CDR3 region has the DNA TGCGCCAGCAGCCAAGGAACAGGGTCTAACTATGGCTACACCTTC. Its translation is CASSQGTGSNYGYTF.